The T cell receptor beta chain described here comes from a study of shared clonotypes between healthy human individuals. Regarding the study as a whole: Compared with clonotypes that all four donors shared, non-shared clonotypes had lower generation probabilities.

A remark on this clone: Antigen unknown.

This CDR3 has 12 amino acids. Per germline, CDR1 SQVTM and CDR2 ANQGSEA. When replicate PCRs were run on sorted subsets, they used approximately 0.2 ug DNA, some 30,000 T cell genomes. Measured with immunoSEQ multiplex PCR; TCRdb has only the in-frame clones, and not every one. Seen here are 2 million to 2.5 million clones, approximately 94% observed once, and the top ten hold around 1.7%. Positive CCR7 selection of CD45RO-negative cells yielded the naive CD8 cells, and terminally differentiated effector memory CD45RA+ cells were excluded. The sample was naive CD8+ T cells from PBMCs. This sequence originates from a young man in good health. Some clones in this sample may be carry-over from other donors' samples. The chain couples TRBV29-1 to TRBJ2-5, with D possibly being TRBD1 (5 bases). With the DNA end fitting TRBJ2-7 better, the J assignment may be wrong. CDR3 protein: CSVESGFNEQYF. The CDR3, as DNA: TGCAGCGTTGAATCAGGGTTCAACGAGCAGTACTTC.